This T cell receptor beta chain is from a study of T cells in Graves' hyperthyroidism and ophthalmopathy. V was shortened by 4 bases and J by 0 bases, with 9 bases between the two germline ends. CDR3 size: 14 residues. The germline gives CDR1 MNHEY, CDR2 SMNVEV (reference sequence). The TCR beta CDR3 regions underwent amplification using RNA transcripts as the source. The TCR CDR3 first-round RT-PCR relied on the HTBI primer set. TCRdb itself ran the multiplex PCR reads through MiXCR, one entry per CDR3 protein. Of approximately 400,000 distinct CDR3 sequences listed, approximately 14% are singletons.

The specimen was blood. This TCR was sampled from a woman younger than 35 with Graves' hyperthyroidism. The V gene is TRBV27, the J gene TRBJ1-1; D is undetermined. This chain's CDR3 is CASSSDAVNTEAFF. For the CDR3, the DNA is TGTGCCAGCAGTTCCGATGCAGTGAACACTGAAGCTTTCTTT.